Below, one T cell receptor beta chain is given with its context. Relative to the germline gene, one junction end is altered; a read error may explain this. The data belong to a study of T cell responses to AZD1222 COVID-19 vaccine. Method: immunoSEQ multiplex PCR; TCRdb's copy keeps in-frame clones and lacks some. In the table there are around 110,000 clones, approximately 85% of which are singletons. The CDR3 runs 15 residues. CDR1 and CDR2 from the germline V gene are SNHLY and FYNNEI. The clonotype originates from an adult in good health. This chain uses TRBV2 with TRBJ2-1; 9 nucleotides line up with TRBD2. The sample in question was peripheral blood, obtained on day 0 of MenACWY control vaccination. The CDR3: CASREAGGTYNEQFF. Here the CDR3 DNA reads TGTGCCAGCAGAGAAGCGGGGGGTACATACAATGAGCAGTTCTTC.